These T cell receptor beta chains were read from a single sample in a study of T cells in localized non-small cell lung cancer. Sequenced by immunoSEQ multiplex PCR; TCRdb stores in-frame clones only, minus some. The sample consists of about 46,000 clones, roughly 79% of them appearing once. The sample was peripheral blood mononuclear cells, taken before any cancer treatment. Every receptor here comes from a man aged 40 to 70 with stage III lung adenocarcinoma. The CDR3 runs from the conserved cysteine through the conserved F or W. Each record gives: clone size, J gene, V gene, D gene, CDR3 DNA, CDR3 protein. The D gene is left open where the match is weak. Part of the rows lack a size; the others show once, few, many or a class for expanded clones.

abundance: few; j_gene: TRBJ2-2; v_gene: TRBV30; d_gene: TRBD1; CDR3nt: TGTGCCTGGAGTACACAGGGGGCCTTCACCGGGGAGCTGTTTTTT; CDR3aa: CAWSTQGAFTGELFF
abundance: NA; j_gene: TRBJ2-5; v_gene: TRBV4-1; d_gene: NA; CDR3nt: TGCGCCAGCAGCCAAGATTGGAAGACCCAGTACTTC; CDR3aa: CASSQDWKTQYF
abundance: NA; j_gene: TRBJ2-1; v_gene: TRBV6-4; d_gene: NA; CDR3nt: TGTGCCAGCAAGGATCAGGACGGGCCCAATGAGCAGTTCTTC; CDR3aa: CASKDQDGPNEQFF
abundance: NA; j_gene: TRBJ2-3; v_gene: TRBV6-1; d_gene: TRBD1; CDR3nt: TGTGCCAGCAGTCTCGACAGGGTGGGCACAGATACGCAGTATTTT; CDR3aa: CASSLDRVGTDTQYF
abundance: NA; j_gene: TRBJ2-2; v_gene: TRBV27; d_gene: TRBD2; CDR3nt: TGTGCCAGCAGTGTTAGCGGGGGCGGCACCGGGGAGCTGTTTTTT; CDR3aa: CASSVSGGGTGELFF
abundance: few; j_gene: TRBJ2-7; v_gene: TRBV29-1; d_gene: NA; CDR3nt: TGCAGCGTTGAAGGTTTTTCGCCCTACGAGCAGTACTTC; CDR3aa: CSVEGFSPYEQYF
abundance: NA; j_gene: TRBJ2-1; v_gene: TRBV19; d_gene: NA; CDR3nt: TGTGCCAGTAGTATAGGAACCCACCAAAGCCACAATGAGCAGTTCTTC; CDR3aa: CASSIGTHQSHNEQFF
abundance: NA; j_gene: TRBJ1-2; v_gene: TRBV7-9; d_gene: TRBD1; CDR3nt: TGTGCCAGCAGCTTAGTCAGGGGGCGCAGGGGACAAGATGGCTACACCTTC; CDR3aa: CASSLVRGRRGQDGYTF
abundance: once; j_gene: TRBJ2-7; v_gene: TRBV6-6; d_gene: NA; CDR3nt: TGTGCCAGCAGTTTGACGATTAGCGCCTACGAGCAGTACTTC; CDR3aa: CASSLTISAYEQYF
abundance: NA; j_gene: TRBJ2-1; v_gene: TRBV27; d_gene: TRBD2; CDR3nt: TGTGCCAGCAGTCCTCAATCTAGCGGGGGGATCGGTGAGCAGTTCTTC; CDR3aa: CASSPQSSGGIGEQFF
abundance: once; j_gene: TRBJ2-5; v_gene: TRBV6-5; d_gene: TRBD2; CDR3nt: TGTGCCAGCCGTCCACCGGGGGGAATAGAGACCCAGTACTTC; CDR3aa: CASRPPGGIETQYF
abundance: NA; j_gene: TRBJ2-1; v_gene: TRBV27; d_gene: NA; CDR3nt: TGTGCCAGCAGTTTAGAGGGCTCCTACAATGAGCAGTTCTTC; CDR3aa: CASSLEGSYNEQFF
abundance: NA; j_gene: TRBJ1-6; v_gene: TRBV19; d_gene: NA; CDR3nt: TGTGCCAGTAGTGACAGCTTTTTCTCACCCCTCCACTTT; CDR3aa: CASSDSFFSPLHF
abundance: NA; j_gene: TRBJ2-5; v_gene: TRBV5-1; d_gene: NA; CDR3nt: TGCGCCAGCAGCTTGAGGCTCGACAGGTTAGGGGGGAAGACCCAGTACTTC; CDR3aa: CASSLRLDRLGGKTQYF
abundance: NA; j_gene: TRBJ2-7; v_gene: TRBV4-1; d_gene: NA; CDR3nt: TGCGCCAGCAGCCAAGATAACGTAGGACAAGGTTACGAGCAGTACTTC; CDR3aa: CASSQDNVGQGYEQYF
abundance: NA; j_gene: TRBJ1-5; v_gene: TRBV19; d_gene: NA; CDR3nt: TGTGCCAGTAGTATAGCACAAGGGGACAATCAGCCCCAGCATTTT; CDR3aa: CASSIAQGDNQPQHF
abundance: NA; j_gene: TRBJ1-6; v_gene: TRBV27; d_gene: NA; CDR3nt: TGTGCCAGCAGTTTATCCGTCCCGCGTGGGTCACCCCTCCACTTT; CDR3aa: CASSLSVPRGSPLHF
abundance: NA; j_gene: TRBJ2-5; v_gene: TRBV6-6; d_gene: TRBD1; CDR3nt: TGTGCCAGCAGTTACCCTCCAGGGGGTGAGGAGACCCAGTACTTC; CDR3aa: CASSYPPGGEETQYF
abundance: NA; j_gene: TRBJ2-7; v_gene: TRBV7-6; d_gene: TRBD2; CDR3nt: TGTGCCAGCAGCTTAGTCCTAGCGGGGAGCTCCTACGAGCAGTACTTC; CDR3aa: CASSLVLAGSSYEQYF
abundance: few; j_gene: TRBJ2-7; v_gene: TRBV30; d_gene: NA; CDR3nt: TGTGCCTGGAGCGCTCCCCCACGGGCCTTCATCACCTACGAGCAGTACTTC; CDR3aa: CAWSAPPRAFITYEQYF
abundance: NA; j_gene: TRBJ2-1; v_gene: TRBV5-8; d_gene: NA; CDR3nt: TGTGCCAGCAGCCCTGAACCCAGCTCCTACAATGAGCAGTTCTTC; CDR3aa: CASSPEPSSYNEQFF
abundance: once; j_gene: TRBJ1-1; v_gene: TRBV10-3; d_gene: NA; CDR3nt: TGTGCCATCAGGAGGGACCCCGGCGTGAACACTGAAGCTTTCTTT; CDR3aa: CAIRRDPGVNTEAFF
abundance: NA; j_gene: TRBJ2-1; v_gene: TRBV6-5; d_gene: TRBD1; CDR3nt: TGTGCCAGCAGTTACGACCCGGACAGGGTCAATGAGCAGTTCTTC; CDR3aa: CASSYDPDRVNEQFF
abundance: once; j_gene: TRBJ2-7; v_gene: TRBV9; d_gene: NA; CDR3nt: TGTGCCAGCAGCGGGGGACGCCTATACGACGAGCAGTACTTC; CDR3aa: CASSGGRLYDEQYF
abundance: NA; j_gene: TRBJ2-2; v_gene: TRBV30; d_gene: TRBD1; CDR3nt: TGTGCCTTTTCTGGGGGTAGGACAGGGAGAAACACCGGGGAGCTGTTTTTT; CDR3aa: CAFSGGRTGRNTGELFF
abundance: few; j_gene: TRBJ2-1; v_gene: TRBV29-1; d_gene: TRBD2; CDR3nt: TGCAGCGTCCTTGGACTAGCGGGGGGGCTCGAGCAGTTCTTC; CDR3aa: CSVLGLAGGLEQFF
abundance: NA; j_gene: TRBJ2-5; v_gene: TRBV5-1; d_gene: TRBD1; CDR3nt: TGCGCCAGCAGCCCGACAGGGGGGACTTTTAAAGAGACCCAGTACTTC; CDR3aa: CASSPTGGTFKETQYF
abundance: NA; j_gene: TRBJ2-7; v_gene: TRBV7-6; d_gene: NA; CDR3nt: TGTGCCAGCAGCTCCGTTAGTTCCTACGAGCAGTACTTC; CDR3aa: CASSSVSSYEQYF
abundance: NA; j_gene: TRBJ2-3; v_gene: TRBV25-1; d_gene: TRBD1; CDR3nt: TGTGCCAGCAGTCAACTACGGACAGGGAGAAATACAGATACGCAGTATTTT; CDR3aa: CASSQLRTGRNTDTQYF
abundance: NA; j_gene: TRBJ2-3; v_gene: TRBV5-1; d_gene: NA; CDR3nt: TGCGCCAGCAGCTCAAGCACAGATACGCAGTATTTT; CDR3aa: CASSSSTDTQYF
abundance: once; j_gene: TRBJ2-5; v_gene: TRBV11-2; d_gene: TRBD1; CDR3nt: TGTGCCAGCAGCTTAATGAGGGGACAGGGGAACCAAGAGACCCAGTACTTC; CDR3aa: CASSLMRGQGNQETQYF
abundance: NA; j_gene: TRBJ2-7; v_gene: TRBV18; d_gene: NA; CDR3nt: TGTGCCAGCTCACTCAGGGGTTCCGAGCAGTACTTC; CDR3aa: CASSLRGSEQYF
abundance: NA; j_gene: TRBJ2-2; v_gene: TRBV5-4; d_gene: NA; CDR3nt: TGTGCCAGCAGTAAGGACTCGAAGGAAACCGGGGAGCTGTTTTTT; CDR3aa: CASSKDSKETGELFF
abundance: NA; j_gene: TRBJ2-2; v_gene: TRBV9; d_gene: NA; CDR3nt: TGTGCCAGCAGCTTTACCGGGTCGTGGACCGGGGAGCTGTTTTTT; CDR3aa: CASSFTGSWTGELFF
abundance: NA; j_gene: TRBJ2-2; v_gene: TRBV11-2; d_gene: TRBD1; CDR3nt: TGTGCCAGCAGCCACAGGGGGCGAGTCGGGGAGCTGTTTTTT; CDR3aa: CASSHRGRVGELFF
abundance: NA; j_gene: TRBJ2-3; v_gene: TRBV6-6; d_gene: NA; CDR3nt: TGTGCCAGCAGTTACTCGAGGGGAGATACGCAGTATTTT; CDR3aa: CASSYSRGDTQYF
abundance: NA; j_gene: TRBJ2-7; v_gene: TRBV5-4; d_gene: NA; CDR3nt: TGTGCCAGCAGCTTGGGGCGGACCCGCAGCTCCTACGAGCAGTACTTC; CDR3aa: CASSLGRTRSSYEQYF
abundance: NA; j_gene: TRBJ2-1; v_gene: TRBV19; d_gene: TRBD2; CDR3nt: TGTGCCAGTAGTAGCGGGGGAACCAATGAGCAGTTCTTC; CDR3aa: CASSSGGTNEQFF
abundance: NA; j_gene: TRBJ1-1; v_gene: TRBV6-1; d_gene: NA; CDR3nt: TGTGCCAGCAGTCAGGATCGGAACACTGAAGCTTTCTTT; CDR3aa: CASSQDRNTEAFF
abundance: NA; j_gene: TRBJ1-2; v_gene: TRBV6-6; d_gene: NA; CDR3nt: TGTGCCAGCAGTTACTCGCCGGGATCCCTCTACACCTTC; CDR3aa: CASSYSPGSLYTF
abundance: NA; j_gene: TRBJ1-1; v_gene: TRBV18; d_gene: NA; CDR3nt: TGTGCCAGCTCACCACGTGTGAACACTGAAGCTTTCTTT; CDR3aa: CASSPRVNTEAFF
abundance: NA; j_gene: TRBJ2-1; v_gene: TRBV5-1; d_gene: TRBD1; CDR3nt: TGCGCCAGCAGCTTGGGGACAGGGGAGAATGAGCAGTTCTTC; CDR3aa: CASSLGTGENEQFF
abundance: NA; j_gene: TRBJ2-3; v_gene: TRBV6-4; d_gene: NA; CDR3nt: TGTGCCAGCAGTGACTCGAAAGGGGGCACAGATACGCAGTATTTT; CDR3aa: CASSDSKGGTDTQYF
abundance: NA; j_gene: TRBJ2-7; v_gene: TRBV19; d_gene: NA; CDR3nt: TGTGCCCCCAGGGCTCATTCCTACGAGCAGTACTTC; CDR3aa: CAPRAHSYEQYF
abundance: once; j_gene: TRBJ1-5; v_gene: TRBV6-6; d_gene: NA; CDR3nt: TGTGCCAGCAGCCTCGGACAAGTTATCAATCAGCCCCAGCATTTT; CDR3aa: CASSLGQVINQPQHF
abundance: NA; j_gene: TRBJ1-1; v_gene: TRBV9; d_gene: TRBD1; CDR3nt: TGTGCCAGCAGCCTGCGGACAGGGGGCTTGGGCACTGAAGCTTTCTTT; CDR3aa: CASSLRTGGLGTEAFF
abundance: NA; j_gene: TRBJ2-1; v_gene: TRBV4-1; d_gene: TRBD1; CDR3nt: TGCGCCAACAGCCAAGGGGGACCGGGACAGGGCATCAATGAGCAGTTCTTC; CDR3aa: CANSQGGPGQGINEQFF
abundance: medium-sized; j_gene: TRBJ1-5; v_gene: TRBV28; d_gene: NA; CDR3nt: TGTGCCAGCAGCCCTCTGGGGGGCAATCAGCCCCAGCATTTT; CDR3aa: CASSPLGGNQPQHF
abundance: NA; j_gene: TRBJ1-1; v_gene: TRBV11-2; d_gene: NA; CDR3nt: TGTGCCAGCAGCTTAGCAGGGGCTTTCCCTGAAGCTTTCTTT; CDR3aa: CASSLAGAFPEAFF
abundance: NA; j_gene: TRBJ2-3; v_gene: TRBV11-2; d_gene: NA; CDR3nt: TGTGCCAGCAGCTTTTCGGGGGACACAGATACGCAGTATTTT; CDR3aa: CASSFSGDTDTQYF
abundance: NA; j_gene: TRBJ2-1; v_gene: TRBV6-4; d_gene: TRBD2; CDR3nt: TGTGCCAGCAGCCCCGGCTCTAGCGGGGTCGATGAGCAGTTCTTC; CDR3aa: CASSPGSSGVDEQFF
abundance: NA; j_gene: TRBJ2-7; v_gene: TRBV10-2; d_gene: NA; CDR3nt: TGCGCCAGCACCGATAGGGGATCCATCTACGAGCAGTACTTC; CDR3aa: CASTDRGSIYEQYF